This is a list of T cell receptor beta chains from one sample in a study of early T cells in non-severe SARS-CoV-2 infection. TCRdb called the 5' RACE reads again in MiXCR, with one record for every CDR3 protein. Among tens of thousands of distinct CDR3 sequences listed, about 13% were seen once. The sample in question was whole blood, obtained at baseline. These receptors were obtained from an adult who was a healthcare worker with PCR-confirmed SARS-CoV-2 infection or an uninfected control (not recorded which). CDR3s include the opening cysteine and the closing phenylalanine or tryptophan. Fields, in order: D gene, J gene, clone size, V gene, CDR3 DNA, CDR3 protein. A D gene is named only where the DNA matches it firmly. The listing skips clone size in some rows; elsewhere it reads once, few, many or a size class.

D: .
J: TRBJ1-2
size: few
V: TRBV4-1
DNA: TGCGCCAGCAGCCAAGCGATCTCCTATGGCTACACCTTC
CDR3: CASSQAISYGYTF

D: TRBD2
J: TRBJ2-7
size: few
V: TRBV19
DNA: TGTGCCAGTAGTGTCTCCGGGACTACGGTCTACGAGCAGTACTTC
CDR3: CASSVSGTTVYEQYF

D: .
J: TRBJ2-1
size: .
V: TRBV29-1
DNA: TGCAGCGTTGAAGGTGCCCGACCGACTGGGAGGCAGTTCTTC
CDR3: CSVEGARPTGRQFF

D: .
J: TRBJ2-3
size: .
V: TRBV7-9
DNA: TGTGCCAGCAGCACAGATACGCAGTATTTT
CDR3: CASSTDTQYF

D: .
J: TRBJ2-2
size: many
V: TRBV29-1
DNA: TGCAGCGTTGAAGGGGCAGGGATCTCCGGGGAGCTGTTTTTT
CDR3: CSVEGAGISGELFF

D: .
J: TRBJ1-1
size: few
V: TRBV10-2
DNA: TGCGCCAGCAGAGACAGGCTCATGAACACTGAAGCTTTCTTT
CDR3: CASRDRLMNTEAFF

D: .
J: TRBJ1-6
size: .
V: TRBV25-1
DNA: TGTGCCAGCAGTGAATTTAGAGGAGGGAATTCACCCCTCCACTTT
CDR3: CASSEFRGGNSPLHF

D: .
J: TRBJ2-7
size: few
V: TRBV7-2
DNA: TGTGCCAGCAGCCTCTATATGGGGATCCCCTACGAGCAGTACTTC
CDR3: CASSLYMGIPYEQYF

D: .
J: TRBJ1-1
size: .
V: TRBV3-1
DNA: TGTGCCAGCAGCAGTAGGGGGGGGAACACTGAAGCTTTCTTT
CDR3: CASSSRGGNTEAFF

D: .
J: TRBJ2-1
size: .
V: TRBV14
DNA: TGTGCCAGCAGCCAAGATCGGAGGACTTACAATGAGCAGTTCTTC
CDR3: CASSQDRRTYNEQFF

D: TRBD1
J: TRBJ1-1
size: many
V: TRBV9
DNA: TGTGCCAGCAGCGGGACAGGGTTGAGCACTGAAGCTTTCTTT
CDR3: CASSGTGLSTEAFF

D: TRBD1
J: TRBJ2-1
size: .
V: TRBV6-2/TRBV6-3
DNA: TGTGCCAGCCGGGACAGGGCGTACAATGAGCAGTTCTTC
CDR3: CASRDRAYNEQFF

D: .
J: TRBJ2-1
size: .
V: TRBV4-1
DNA: TGCGCCAGCAGCCAAGGCCGGGGACAAATGTACAATGAGCAGTTCTTC
CDR3: CASSQGRGQMYNEQFF

D: .
J: TRBJ2-2
size: many
V: TRBV7-8
DNA: TGTGCCAGCAGCTTAGGCGCATTCGCGAACACCGGGGAGCTGTTTTTT
CDR3: CASSLGAFANTGELFF

D: TRBD2
J: TRBJ2-1
size: few
V: TRBV6-6
DNA: TGTGCCAGCAGTTACTCAGCGGGACTTTCCAATGAGCAGTTCTTC
CDR3: CASSYSAGLSNEQFF

D: .
J: TRBJ2-3
size: many
V: TRBV20-1
DNA: TGCAGTGCTAGAAGACAGGGCACAGATACGCAGTATTTT
CDR3: CSARRQGTDTQYF

D: .
J: TRBJ2-7
size: .
V: TRBV29-1
DNA: TGCAGCGTTGAGGACTTTACCTCCTACGAGCAGTACTTC
CDR3: CSVEDFTSYEQYF

D: .
J: TRBJ1-1
size: .
V: TRBV6-2/TRBV6-3
DNA: TGTGCCAGCACCTACTTCATGGGACGGTTGAACACTGAAGCTTTCTTT
CDR3: CASTYFMGRLNTEAFF

D: .
J: TRBJ2-7
size: medium-sized
V: TRBV3-1
DNA: TGTGCCAGCAGCCAAAGTGCCGGGTCCGGTTTCGGCTACGAGCAGTACTTC
CDR3: CASSQSAGSGFGYEQYF

D: TRBD1
J: TRBJ2-6
size: few
V: TRBV3-1
DNA: TGTGCCAGCAGCCCCCGGGACAGGGGCTCTGGGGCCAACGTCCTGACTTTC
CDR3: CASSPRDRGSGANVLTF

D: TRBD2
J: TRBJ2-7
size: many
V: TRBV10-3
DNA: TGTGCCATCAGCGGAGGACTAGCGGGAGGGGAGCAGTACTTC
CDR3: CAISGGLAGGEQYF

D: .
J: TRBJ2-6
size: .
V: TRBV7-9
DNA: TGTGCCAGCAGCTCCGGACGGAACTCTGGGGCCAACGTCCTGACTTTC
CDR3: CASSSGRNSGANVLTF

D: .
J: TRBJ2-5
size: few
V: TRBV7-2
DNA: TGTGCCAGCAGCCCGGACACCTCAAGGAGAGAGACCCAGTACTTC
CDR3: CASSPDTSRRETQYF

D: TRBD2
J: TRBJ2-1
size: .
V: TRBV2
DNA: TGTGCCAGCAGTGAACAAGCGGGGCCCCCCTACAATGAGCAGTTCTTC
CDR3: CASSEQAGPPYNEQFF

D: .
J: TRBJ1-1
size: .
V: TRBV14
DNA: TGTGCCAGCAGCCAAGATCGATGGGGCACTGAAGCTTTCTTT
CDR3: CASSQDRWGTEAFF

D: TRBD2
J: TRBJ2-7
size: .
V: TRBV19
DNA: TGTGCCAGTAGTATAGGAGGCCTAGCGGGAACCTACGAGCAGTACTTC
CDR3: CASSIGGLAGTYEQYF

D: TRBD2
J: TRBJ2-3
size: .
V: TRBV5-3
DNA: TGTGCCAGAAGCTTGACTAGCGGGAGAACAGATACGCAGTATTTT
CDR3: CARSLTSGRTDTQYF

D: .
J: TRBJ2-5
size: few
V: TRBV24-1
DNA: TGTGCCACCAGTGAAGGGATCGGGGAAGAGACCCAGTACTTC
CDR3: CATSEGIGEETQYF

D: .
J: TRBJ2-5
size: many
V: TRBV7-9
DNA: TGTGCCAGCAGCTCGGCCACGTTAGAGACCCAGTACTTC
CDR3: CASSSATLETQYF

D: .
J: TRBJ1-5
size: .
V: TRBV6-5
DNA: TGTGCCAGCAGCCCCTTTGTAGACAATCAGCCCCAGCATTTT
CDR3: CASSPFVDNQPQHF

D: .
J: TRBJ2-7
size: .
V: TRBV20-1
DNA: TGCAGTGCCGCTAGGGCTTCCTACGAGCAGTACTTC
CDR3: CSAARASYEQYF

D: .
J: TRBJ1-6
size: few
V: TRBV15
DNA: TGTGCCACCAGCAGACCAGACAATTCACCCCTCCACTTT
CDR3: CATSRPDNSPLHF

D: .
J: TRBJ2-7
size: .
V: TRBV6-2/TRBV6-3
DNA: TGTGCCAGCAGTCGTGACTACTTCGAGCAGTACTTC
CDR3: CASSRDYFEQYF

D: .
J: TRBJ1-5
size: few
V: TRBV7-2
DNA: TGTGCCAGCAGCTCAGTCCTCACCGGAGGCAATCAGCCCCAGCATTTT
CDR3: CASSSVLTGGNQPQHF

D: .
J: TRBJ2-7
size: .
V: TRBV7-9
DNA: TGTGCCAGCAGACCTCTCTACGAGCAGTACTTC
CDR3: CASRPLYEQYF

D: TRBD2
J: TRBJ2-3
size: .
V: TRBV7-8
DNA: TGTGCCAGCAGCGCCGGACTAGCGGGAGGAACCCTCACAGATACGCAGTATTTT
CDR3: CASSAGLAGGTLTDTQYF

D: .
J: TRBJ1-5
size: many
V: TRBV6-9
DNA: TGTGCCAGCATCAATCAGCCCCAGCATTTT
CDR3: CASINQPQHF

D: .
J: TRBJ2-4
size: .
V: TRBV4-1
DNA: TGCGCCAGCAGCCAAGAAGGGCACATTCAGTACTTC
CDR3: CASSQEGHIQYF

D: .
J: TRBJ2-2
size: many
V: TRBV5-1
DNA: TGCGCCAGCAGCTCGACGAGAAACACCGGGGAGCTGTTTTTT
CDR3: CASSSTRNTGELFF

D: .
J: TRBJ2-1
size: many
V: TRBV20-1
DNA: TGCAGTGCTAGCGGTCCCGGGAGCTCCTACAATGAGCAGTTCTTC
CDR3: CSASGPGSSYNEQFF

D: .
J: TRBJ2-2
size: .
V: TRBV5-1
DNA: TGCGCCAGCAGCCTACTAGGAGGGAACACCGGGGAGCTGTTTTTT
CDR3: CASSLLGGNTGELFF

D: .
J: TRBJ2-3
size: .
V: TRBV11-2
DNA: TGTGCCAGCAGCCCCCATGGCACCCGGACAGATACGCAGTATTTT
CDR3: CASSPHGTRTDTQYF

D: .
J: TRBJ1-6
size: many
V: TRBV28
DNA: TGTGCCAGCAGGAAACTTACACGGTTAAGCTCCTATAATTCACCCCTCCACTTT
CDR3: CASRKLTRLSSYNSPLHF

D: TRBD2
J: TRBJ2-7
size: few
V: TRBV20-1
DNA: TGCAGTGCTATAGAGGGCGGGAGTACCCCCCACGAGCAGTACTTC
CDR3: CSAIEGGSTPHEQYF

D: TRBD1
J: TRBJ1-1
size: .
V: TRBV12-3/TRBV12-4
DNA: TGTGCCAGCACCAGGGACAGAGAAGCTTTCTTT
CDR3: CASTRDREAFF

D: .
J: TRBJ1-1
size: .
V: TRBV3-1
DNA: TGTGCCAGCAGCCGAGGGACCCTGGGCACTGAAGCTTTCTTT
CDR3: CASSRGTLGTEAFF

D: .
J: TRBJ2-1
size: .
V: TRBV7-2
DNA: TGTGCCAGCAGCTTAGATTCGCGAGGACGGGAGCAGTTCTTC
CDR3: CASSLDSRGREQFF

D: .
J: TRBJ2-6
size: medium-sized
V: TRBV7-9
DNA: TGTGCCAGCAGCTTCCAGAACTCTGGGGCCAACGTCCTGACTTTC
CDR3: CASSFQNSGANVLTF

D: .
J: TRBJ1-5
size: .
V: TRBV6-6
DNA: TGTGCCAGCAGTTACTCGACCGGCAGGGATAGCAATCAGCCCCAGCATTTT
CDR3: CASSYSTGRDSNQPQHF

D: .
J: TRBJ2-7
size: .
V: TRBV28
DNA: TGTGCCAGCAGTCGGGGGGCAGGGGAGCAGTACTTC
CDR3: CASSRGAGEQYF

D: .
J: TRBJ2-2
size: many
V: TRBV5-1
DNA: TGCGCCAGCAGCCGCTACACCAACGGGGAGCTGTTTTTT
CDR3: CASSRYTNGELFF

D: .
J: TRBJ1-2
size: many
V: TRBV14
DNA: TGTGCCAGCAGCCAACCAGACAGCTATGGCTACACCTTC
CDR3: CASSQPDSYGYTF

D: .
J: TRBJ1-1
size: few
V: TRBV3-1
DNA: TGTGCCAGCAGCCAAAGTAACTGGGGAAGAAGGACTGAAGCTTTCTTT
CDR3: CASSQSNWGRRTEAFF

D: .
J: TRBJ2-3
size: few
V: TRBV24-1
DNA: TGTGCCGCGGGGCCCGGGGATACGCAGTATTTT
CDR3: CAAGPGDTQYF

D: .
J: TRBJ2-7
size: few
V: TRBV20-1
DNA: TGCAGTGCTAGGAGGGGTGGAGGCTCTGGGAGCGAGCAGTACTTC
CDR3: CSARRGGGSGSEQYF

D: .
J: TRBJ2-7
size: .
V: TRBV19
DNA: TGTGCCAGTACCTTGACACCGAGCTCCTACGAGCAGTACTTC
CDR3: CASTLTPSSYEQYF

D: .
J: TRBJ2-5
size: .
V: TRBV20-1
DNA: TGCAGTGCTAGATCACGGGGAGGGACCCAGTACTTC
CDR3: CSARSRGGTQYF

D: TRBD1
J: TRBJ2-3
size: few
V: TRBV11-2
DNA: TGTGCCAGCAGCTGGACAGGGGTATCGGCAGATACGCAGTATTTT
CDR3: CASSWTGVSADTQYF

D: .
J: TRBJ2-5
size: few
V: TRBV5-4
DNA: TGTGCCAGCAGCTTGAGGACATACCAAGAGACCCAGTACTTC
CDR3: CASSLRTYQETQYF

D: .
J: TRBJ1-1
size: .
V: TRBV29-1
DNA: TGCAGCGTTCGTCAGGGAAACACTGAAGCTTTCTTT
CDR3: CSVRQGNTEAFF